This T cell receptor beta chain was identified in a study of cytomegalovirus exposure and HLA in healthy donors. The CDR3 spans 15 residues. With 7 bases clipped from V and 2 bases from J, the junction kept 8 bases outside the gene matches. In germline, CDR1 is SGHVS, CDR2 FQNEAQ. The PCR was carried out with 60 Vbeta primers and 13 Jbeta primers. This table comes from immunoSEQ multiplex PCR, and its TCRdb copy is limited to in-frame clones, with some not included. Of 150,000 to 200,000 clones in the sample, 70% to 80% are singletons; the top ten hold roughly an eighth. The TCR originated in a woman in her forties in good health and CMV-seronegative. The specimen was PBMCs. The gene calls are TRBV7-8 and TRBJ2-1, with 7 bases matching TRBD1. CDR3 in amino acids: CASTLTGQTYNEQFF. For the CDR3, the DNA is TGTGCCAGCACTCTAACGGGACAGACCTACAATGAGCAGTTCTTC.